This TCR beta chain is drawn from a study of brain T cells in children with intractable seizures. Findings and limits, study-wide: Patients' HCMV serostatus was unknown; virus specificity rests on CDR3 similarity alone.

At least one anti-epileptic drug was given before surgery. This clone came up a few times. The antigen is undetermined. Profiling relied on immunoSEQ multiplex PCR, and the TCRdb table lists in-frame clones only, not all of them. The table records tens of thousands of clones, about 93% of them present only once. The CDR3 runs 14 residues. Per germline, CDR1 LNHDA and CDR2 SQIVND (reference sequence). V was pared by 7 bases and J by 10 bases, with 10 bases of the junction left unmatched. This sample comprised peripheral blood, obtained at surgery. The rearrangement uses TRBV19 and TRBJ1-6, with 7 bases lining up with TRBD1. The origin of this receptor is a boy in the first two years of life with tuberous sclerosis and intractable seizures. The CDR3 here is CASTRAQGGSPLHF. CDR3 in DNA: TGTGCCAGTACCCGAGCTCAGGGGGGGTCACCCCTCCACTTT.